This T cell receptor beta chain derives from a study of response to subunit inactivated influenza vaccine. Study-wide results and limits: With each seasonal influenza vaccination, the authors suggested, few new T cells are recruited.

TCRdb redid the calling of the RT-PCR reads with MiXCR, one entry per CDR3 protein. The sample holds approximately 230,000 distinct CDR3 sequences, 12% seen once. Deletions cut 1 base from V and 10 bases from J, with 11 bases between. There are 13 residues in the CDR3. Per the germline V gene, CDR1 is DFQATT and CDR2 is SNEGSKA (reference sequence). This clonotype occurred a few times. Its cognate antigen is unknown. This specimen consisted of non-naive T cells sorted from PBMCs, obtained 14 to 15 days before vaccination. The clonotype originates from a man aged 50-60 years who received an inactivated influenza vaccine. The genes are TRBV20-1 and TRBJ1-6, with D possibly TRBD1 on 6 matching bases. The CDR3 region is CSARVQGDSPLHF. The CDR3, as DNA: TGCAGTGCTAGAGTACAGGGCGACTCACCCCTCCACTTT.